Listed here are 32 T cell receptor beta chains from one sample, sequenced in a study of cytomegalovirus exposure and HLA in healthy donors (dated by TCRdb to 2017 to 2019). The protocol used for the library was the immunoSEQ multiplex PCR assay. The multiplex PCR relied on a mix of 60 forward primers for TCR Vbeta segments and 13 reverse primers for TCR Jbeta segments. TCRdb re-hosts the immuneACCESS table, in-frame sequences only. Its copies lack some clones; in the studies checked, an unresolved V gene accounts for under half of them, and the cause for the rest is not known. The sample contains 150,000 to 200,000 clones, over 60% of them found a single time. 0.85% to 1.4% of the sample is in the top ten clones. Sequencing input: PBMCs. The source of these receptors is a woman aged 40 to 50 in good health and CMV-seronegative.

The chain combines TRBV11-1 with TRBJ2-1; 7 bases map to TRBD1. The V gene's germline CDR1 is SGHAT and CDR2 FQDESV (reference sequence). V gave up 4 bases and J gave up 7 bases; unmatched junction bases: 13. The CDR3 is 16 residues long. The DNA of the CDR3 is TGTGCCAGCAGCTACCGACTCGGACAGACAGGGAATGAGCAGTTCTTC. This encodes CASSYRLGQTGNEQFF.

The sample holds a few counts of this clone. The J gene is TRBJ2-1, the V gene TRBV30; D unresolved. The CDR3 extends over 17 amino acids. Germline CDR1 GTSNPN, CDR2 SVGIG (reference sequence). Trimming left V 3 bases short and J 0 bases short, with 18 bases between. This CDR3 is CAWRPYRTVRSYNEQFF. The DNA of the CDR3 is TGTGCCTGGAGGCCCTACCGAACCGTTCGCTCCTACAATGAGCAGTTCTTC.

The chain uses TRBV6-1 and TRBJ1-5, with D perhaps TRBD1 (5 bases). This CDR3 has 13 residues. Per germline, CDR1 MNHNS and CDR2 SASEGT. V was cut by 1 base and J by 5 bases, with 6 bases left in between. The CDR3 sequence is CASSEGGDQPQHF. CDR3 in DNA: TGTGCCAGCAGTGAAGGGGGGGATCAGCCCCAGCATTTT.

CDR3 loop: CASSQGDRPSGANVLTF. For the CDR3, the DNA is TGTGCCAGCAGCCAGGGGGACAGGCCCTCTGGGGCCAACGTCCTGACTTTC. The gene calls are TRBV4-2 and TRBJ2-6; 8 nucleotides line up with TRBD1. Trimming at V came to 3 bases and at J to 0 bases, leaving 4 bases not matched to a gene. The CDR3 has 17 residues. The germline V gene has CDR1 LGHNA and CDR2 YNFKEQ.

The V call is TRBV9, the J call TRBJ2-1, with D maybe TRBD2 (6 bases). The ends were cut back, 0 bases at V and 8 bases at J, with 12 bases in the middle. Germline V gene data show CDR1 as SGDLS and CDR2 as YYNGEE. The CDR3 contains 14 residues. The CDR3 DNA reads TGTGCCAGCAGCGTAGACGGGAGCGCGTATGAGCAGTTCTTC. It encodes CASSVDGSAYEQFF.

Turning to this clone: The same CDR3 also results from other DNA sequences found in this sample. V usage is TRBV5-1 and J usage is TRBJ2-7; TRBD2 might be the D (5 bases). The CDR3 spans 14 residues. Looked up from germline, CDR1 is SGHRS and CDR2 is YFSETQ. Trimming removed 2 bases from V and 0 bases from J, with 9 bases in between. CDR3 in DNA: TGCGCCAGCAGCTTAAGCGGCAGCTCCTACGAGCAGTACGTC. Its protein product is CASSLSGSSYEQYV.

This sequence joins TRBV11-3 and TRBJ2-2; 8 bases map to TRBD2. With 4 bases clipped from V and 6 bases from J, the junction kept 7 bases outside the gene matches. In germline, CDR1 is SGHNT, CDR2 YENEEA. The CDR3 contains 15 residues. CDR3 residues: CASSWVSGSAGELFF. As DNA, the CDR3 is TGTGCCAGCAGCTGGGTCAGCGGGAGCGCCGGGGAGCTGTTTTTT.

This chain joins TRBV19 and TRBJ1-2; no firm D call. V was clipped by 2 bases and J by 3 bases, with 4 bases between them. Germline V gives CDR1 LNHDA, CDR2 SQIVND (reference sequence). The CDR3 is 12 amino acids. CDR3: CASSISDYGYTF. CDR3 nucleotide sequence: TGTGCCAGTAGTATATCGGACTATGGCTACACCTTC.

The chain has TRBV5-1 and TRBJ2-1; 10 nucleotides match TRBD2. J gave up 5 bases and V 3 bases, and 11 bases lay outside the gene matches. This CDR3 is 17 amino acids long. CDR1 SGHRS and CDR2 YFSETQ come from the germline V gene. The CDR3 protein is CASSSRFTSGTDNEQFF. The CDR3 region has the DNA TGCGCCAGCAGCTCAAGATTTACTAGCGGGACGGACAATGAGCAGTTCTTC.

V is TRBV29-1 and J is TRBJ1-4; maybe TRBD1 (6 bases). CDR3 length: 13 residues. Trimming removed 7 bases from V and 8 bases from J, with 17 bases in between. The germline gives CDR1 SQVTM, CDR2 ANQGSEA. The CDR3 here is CSAEGGAGEKLFF. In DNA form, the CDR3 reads TGCAGCGCCGAAGGGGGGGCGGGAGAAAAACTGTTTTTT.

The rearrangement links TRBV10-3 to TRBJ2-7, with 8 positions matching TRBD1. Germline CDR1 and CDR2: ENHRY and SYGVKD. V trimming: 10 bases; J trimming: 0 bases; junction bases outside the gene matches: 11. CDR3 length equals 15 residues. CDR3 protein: CATGRPGQASYEQYV. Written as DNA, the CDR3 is TGTGCCACAGGGAGGCCGGGACAGGCCTCCTACGAGCAGTACGTC.

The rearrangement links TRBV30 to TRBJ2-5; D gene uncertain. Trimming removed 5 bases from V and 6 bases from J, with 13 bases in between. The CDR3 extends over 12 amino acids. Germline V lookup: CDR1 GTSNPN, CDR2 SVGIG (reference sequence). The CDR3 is CAWDMSSQTQYF. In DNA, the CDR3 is TGTGCCTGGGACATGTCTTCTCAGACCCAGTACTTC.

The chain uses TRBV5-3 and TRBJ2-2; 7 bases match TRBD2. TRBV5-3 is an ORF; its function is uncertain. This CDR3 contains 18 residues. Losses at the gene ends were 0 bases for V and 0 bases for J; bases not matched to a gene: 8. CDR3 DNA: TGTGCCAGAAGCTTGGTTCTAGCGGTGCCCGCGAACACCGGGGAGCTGTTTTTT. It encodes CARSLVLAVPANTGELFF.

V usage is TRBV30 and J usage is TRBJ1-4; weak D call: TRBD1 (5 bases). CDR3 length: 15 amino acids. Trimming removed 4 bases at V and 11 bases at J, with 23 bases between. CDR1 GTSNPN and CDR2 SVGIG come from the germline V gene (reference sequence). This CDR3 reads CAWKGGGTSPLKLFF. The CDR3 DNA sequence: TGTGCCTGGAAAGGTGGCGGGACTTCACCCCTCAAACTGTTTTTT. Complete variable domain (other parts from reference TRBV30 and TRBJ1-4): SQTIHQWPATLVQPVGSPLSLECTVEGTSNPNLYWYRQAAGRGLQLLFYSVGIGQISSEVPQNLSASRPQDRQFILSSKKLLLSDSGFYLCAWKGGGTSPLKLFFGSGTQLSVL.

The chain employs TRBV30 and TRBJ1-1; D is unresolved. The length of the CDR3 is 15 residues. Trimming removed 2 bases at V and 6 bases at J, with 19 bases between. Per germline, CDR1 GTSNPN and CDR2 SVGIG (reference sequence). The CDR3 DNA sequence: TGTGCCTGGAGTCGAGGGCAGGACTATAAATCTGAAGCTTTCTTT. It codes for CAWSRGQDYKSEAFF.

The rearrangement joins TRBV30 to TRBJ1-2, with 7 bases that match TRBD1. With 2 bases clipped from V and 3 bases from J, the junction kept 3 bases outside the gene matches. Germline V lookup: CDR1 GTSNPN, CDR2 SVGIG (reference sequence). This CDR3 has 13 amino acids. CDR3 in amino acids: CAWSPGTDYGYTF. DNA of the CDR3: TGTGCCTGGAGTCCCGGGACAGACTATGGCTACACCTTC.

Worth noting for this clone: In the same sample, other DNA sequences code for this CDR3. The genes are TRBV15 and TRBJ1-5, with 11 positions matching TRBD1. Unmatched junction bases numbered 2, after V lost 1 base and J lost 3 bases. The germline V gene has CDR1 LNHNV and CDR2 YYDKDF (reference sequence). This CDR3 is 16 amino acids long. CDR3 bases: TGTGCCACCAGCAGAGGGGACAGGGGGGTCAATCAGCCCCAGCATTTT. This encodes CATSRGDRGVNQPQHF.

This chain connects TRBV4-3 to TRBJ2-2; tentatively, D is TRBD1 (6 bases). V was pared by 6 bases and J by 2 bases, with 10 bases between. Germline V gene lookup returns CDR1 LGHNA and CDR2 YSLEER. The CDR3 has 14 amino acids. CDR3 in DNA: TGCGCCAGCAGTTGGACAGAAAACACCGGGGAGCTGTTTTTT. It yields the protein CASSWTENTGELFF.

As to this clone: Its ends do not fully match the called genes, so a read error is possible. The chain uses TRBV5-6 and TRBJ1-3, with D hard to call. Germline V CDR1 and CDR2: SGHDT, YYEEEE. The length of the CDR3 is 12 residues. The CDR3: CTSRASGNTIYF. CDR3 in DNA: TGTACCAGCAGAGCTTCTGGAAACACCATATATTTT.

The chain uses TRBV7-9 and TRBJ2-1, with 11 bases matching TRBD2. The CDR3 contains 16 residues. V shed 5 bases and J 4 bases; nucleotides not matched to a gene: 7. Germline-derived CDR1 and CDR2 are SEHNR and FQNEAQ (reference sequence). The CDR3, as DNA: TGTGCCAGCAGCCTTCTAGCGGGAGGTACATACAATGAGCAGTTCTTC. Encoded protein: CASSLLAGGTYNEQFF.

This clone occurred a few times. The DNA for the CDR3 is TGTGCCAGCAGCTTGCGGCAGGGGGGACATAACACTGAAGCTTTCTTT. Its protein is CASSLRQGGHNTEAFF. The chain recombines TRBV7-6 with TRBJ1-1; 7 bases agree with TRBD1. Trimming took 3 bases from V and 2 from J; bases not matched to a gene: 9. The CDR3 runs 16 residues. From germline, CDR1 is SGHVS and CDR2 FNYEAQ. The complete variable domain, with remaining parts taken from reference TRBV7-6 and TRBJ1-1, reads GAGVSQSPRYKVTKRGQDVALRCDPISGHVSLYWYRQALGQGPEFLTYFNYEAQQDKSGLPNDRFSAERPEGSISTLTIQRTEQRDSAMYRCASSLRQGGHNTEAFFGQGTRLTVV.

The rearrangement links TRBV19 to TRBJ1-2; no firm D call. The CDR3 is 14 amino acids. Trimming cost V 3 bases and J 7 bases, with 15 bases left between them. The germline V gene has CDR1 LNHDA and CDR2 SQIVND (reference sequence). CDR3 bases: TGTGCCAGTAGTATTGCGGTCGGTGGAGGTGGCTACACCTTC. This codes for CASSIAVGGGGYTF.

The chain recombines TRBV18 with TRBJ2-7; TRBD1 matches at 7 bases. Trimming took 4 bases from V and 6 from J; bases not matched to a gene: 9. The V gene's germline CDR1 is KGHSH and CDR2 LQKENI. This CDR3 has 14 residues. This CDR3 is CASSLGQQRPEQYF. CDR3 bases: TGTGCCAGCTCACTGGGACAGCAAAGGCCCGAGCAGTACTTC. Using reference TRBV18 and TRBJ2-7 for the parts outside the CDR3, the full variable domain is NAGVMQNPRHLVRRRGQEARLRCSPMKGHSHVYWYRQLPEEGLKFMVYLQKENIIDESGMPKERFSAEFPKEGPSILRIQQVVRGDSAAYFCASSLGQQRPEQYFGPGTRLTVT.

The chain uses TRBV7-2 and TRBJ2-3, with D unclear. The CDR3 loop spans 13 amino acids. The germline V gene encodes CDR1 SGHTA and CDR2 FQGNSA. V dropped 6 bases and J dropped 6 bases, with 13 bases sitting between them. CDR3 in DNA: TGTGCCAGCAGACCATCCCCGGTCGATACGCAGTATTTT. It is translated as CASRPSPVDTQYF.

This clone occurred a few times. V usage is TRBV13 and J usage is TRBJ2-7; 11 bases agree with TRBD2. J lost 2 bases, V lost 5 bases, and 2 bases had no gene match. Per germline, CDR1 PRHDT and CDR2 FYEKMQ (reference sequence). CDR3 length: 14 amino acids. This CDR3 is CASSPSGRPYEQYV. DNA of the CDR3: TGTGCCAGCAGCCCTAGCGGGAGGCCCTACGAGCAGTACGTC.

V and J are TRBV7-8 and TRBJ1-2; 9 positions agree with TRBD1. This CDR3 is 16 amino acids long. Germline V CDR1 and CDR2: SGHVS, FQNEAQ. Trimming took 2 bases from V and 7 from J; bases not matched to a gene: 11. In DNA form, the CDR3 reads TGTGCCAGCAGCTTACAGGGGACAGGGTTTGGGGTTGGCTACACCTTC. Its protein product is CASSLQGTGFGVGYTF.

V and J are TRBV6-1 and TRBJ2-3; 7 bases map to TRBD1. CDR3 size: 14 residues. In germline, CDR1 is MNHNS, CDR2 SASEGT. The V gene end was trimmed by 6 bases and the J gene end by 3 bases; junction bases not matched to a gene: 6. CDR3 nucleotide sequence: TGTGCCAGCAGGCGACAGGGTAGGACAGATACGCAGTATTTT. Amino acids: CASRRQGRTDTQYF.

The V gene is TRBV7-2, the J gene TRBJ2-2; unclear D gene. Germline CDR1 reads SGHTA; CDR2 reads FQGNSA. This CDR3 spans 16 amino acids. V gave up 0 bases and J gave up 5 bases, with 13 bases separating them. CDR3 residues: CASSLALTGGTGELFF. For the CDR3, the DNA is TGTGCCAGCAGCTTAGCGCTAACCGGCGGAACCGGGGAGCTGTTTTTT.

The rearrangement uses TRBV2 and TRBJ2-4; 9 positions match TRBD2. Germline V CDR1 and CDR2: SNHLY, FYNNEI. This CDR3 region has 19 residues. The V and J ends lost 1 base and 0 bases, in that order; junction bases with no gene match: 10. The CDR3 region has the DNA TGTGCCAGCAGTGAAGTTAGGTCGGGACTAGCAGTAGCCAAAAACATTCAGTACTTC. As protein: CASSEVRSGLAVAKNIQYF.

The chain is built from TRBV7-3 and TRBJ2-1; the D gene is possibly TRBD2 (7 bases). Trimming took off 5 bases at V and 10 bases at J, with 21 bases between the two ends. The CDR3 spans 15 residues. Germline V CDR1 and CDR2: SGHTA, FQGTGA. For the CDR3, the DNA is TGTGCCAGCAGCCCAACCGGGGGCACCGGGGGGGAGCAGTTCTTC. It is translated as CASSPTGGTGGEQFF.

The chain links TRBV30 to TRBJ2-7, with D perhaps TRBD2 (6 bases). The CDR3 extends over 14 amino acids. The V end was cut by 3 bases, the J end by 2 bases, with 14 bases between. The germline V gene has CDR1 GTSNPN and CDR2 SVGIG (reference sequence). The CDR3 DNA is TGTGCCTGGAGCCGACTAGTCTCTCCCTACGAGCAGTACTTC. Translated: CAWSRLVSPYEQYF.

The CDR3 reads CASSVGNRGGYNEQFF. CDR3 bases: TGTGCCAGCAGCGTAGGAAACAGGGGGGGCTACAATGAGCAGTTCTTC. The chain links TRBV9 to TRBJ2-1; tentatively, D is TRBD1 (8 bases). The germline V gene has CDR1 SGDLS and CDR2 YYNGEE. The V end was cut by 0 bases, the J end by 3 bases, with 13 bases between. CDR3 size: 16 residues.